This T cell receptor beta chain was sequenced for a study of Ad26.COV2.S vaccination and SARS-CoV-2 variants. TCRdb's table, derived via immunoSEQ multiplex PCR, lists solely in-frame clones and lacks some. This sample yields hundreds of thousands of clones, of which roughly nine tenths are seen a single time; just over 2.5% belongs to the top ten. Deletions cut 0 bases from V and 0 bases from J, with 12 bases between. The CDR3 has 16 amino acids. The germline V gene encodes CDR1 SGDLS and CDR2 YYNGEE. This clone was counted once. The antigen is unknown. Study-wide results and limits: Non-spike TCR breadth was similar in vaccine and placebo recipients.

The sample's treatment: about 20 received Ad26.COV2.S at low or high dose, single or two shots; about 5 received placebo; per-sample allocation not given. Sample collection was performed on day 63 after the first vaccine or placebo injection. As its vector, the vaccine had Ad26, which expressed Wuhan-strain SARS-CoV-2 spike. Sequences were derived from peripheral blood, sampled in a trial of Ad26.COV2.S vaccine versus placebo. This sequence was found in a person aged 18-60 years who received the Ad26.COV2.S COVID-19 vaccine or a placebo. This chain joins TRBV9 and TRBJ1-2; D is unresolved. The DNA for the CDR3 is TGTGCCAGCAGCGTAGGACCGGCGGGGACTAACTATGGCTACACCTTC. It translates to CASSVGPAGTNYGYTF.